Listed here are 8 T cell receptor beta chains from one sample, sequenced in a study of cytomegalovirus exposure and HLA in healthy donors. Primers for the PCR totalled 60 Vbeta and 13 Jbeta. Sequenced by immunoSEQ multiplex PCR; TCRdb stores in-frame clones only, minus some. Of roughly 290,000 clones in the sample, about four fifths were seen once. Sequenced input: PBMCs. These receptor sequences come from a girl aged 2 to 10 in good health and CMV-seronegative.

The chain carries TRBV10-3 and TRBJ1-1; 9 bases map to TRBD1. Germline assignment: CDR1 ENHRY and CDR2 SYGVKD. V dropped 1 base and J dropped 4; count of bases not matched to a gene: 4. The CDR3 is made up of 15 amino acids. DNA for the CDR3: TGTGCCATCAGTGAGTTCCGGACAGGGGCCACTGAAGCTTTCTTT. Protein sequence: CAISEFRTGATEAFF.

Remarks on this clone: This likely comes from a read error, as the CDR3 has no conserved phenylalanine or tryptophan at its end. The chain combines TRBV27 with TRBJ2-7; D remains ambiguous. Germline CDR1 reads MNHEY; CDR2 reads SMNVEV (reference sequence). V gave up 8 bases and J gave up 2 bases, with 13 bases separating them. This CDR3 is 13 amino acids long. The CDR3 coding sequence is TGTGCCAGCCGACGGCCAGGCCCCTACGAGCAGTACCTC. Encoded protein: CASRRPGPYEQYL.

This clone was picked up one time. This chain joins TRBV5-1 and TRBJ2-1; 7 bases fit TRBD2. This CDR3 contains 15 residues. Germline CDR1 SGHRS, CDR2 YFSETQ. Trimming removed 2 bases from V and 8 bases from J; junction bases left unmatched: 10. This CDR3 is CASSFSAGEGYEQFF. The CDR3 region has the DNA TGCGCCAGCAGCTTCTCCGCGGGAGAAGGCTATGAGCAGTTCTTC.

This clone was counted once. One junction end does not reproduce the germline sequence, and a read error may be involved. This sequence joins TRBV11-2 and TRBJ2-3; possibly TRBD2 for D (6 bases). Per the germline V gene, CDR1 is SGHAT and CDR2 is FQNNGV. The CDR3 loop spans 14 amino acids. CDR3 loop: CASSLRSSADTQYF. CDR3 DNA sequence: TGTGCGAGCAGCTTACGCTCTAGCGCAGATACGCAGTATTTT. Drawing the rest from reference TRBV11-2 and TRBJ2-3, the complete variable domain is EAGVAQSPRYKIIEKRQSVAFWCNPISGHATLYWYQQILGQGPKLLIQFQNNGVVDDSQLPKDRFSAERLKGVDSTLKIQPAKLEDSAVYLCASSLRSSADTQYFGPGTRLTVL.

V usage is TRBV28 and J usage is TRBJ1-5; possibly TRBD1 for D (6 bases). Germline V CDR1 and CDR2: MDHEN, SYDVKM. CDR3 length equals 14 residues. The germline V and J ends were trimmed by 5 bases and 4 bases, with 12 bases remaining between them. CDR3 DNA: TGTGCCAGCAGTGGGACATCCTCTAATCAGCCCCAGCATTTT. This encodes CASSGTSSNQPQHF.

This clone was recorded once. The rearrangement uses TRBV5-1 and TRBJ2-3; 12 nucleotides match TRBD2. V was clipped by 4 bases and J by 2 bases; unmatched bases: 8. The CDR3 extends over 17 amino acids. Germline CDR1 and CDR2: SGHRS and YFSETQ. In nucleotides, the CDR3 is TGCGCCAGCAGCCCGGTTGGACTAGCGGGGCTCACAGATACGCAGTATTTT. It translates to CASSPVGLAGLTDTQYF. The full variable domain, with the rest looked up from reference TRBV5-1 and TRBJ2-3, is KAGVTQTPRYLIKTRGQQVTLSCSPISGHRSVSWYQQTPGQGLQFLFEYFSETQRNKGNFPGRFSGRQFSNSRSEMNVSTLELGDSALYLCASSPVGLAGLTDTQYFGPGTRLTVL.

This chain connects TRBV28 to TRBJ2-7, with D perhaps matching TRBD2 (6 bases). The CDR3 consists of 15 residues. Germline CDR1 and CDR2: MDHEN and SYDVKM. The V gene lost 6 bases and the J gene lost 2 bases, with 17 bases spanning the gap. CDR3 amino acids: CASSPIAEVPYEQYF. The CDR3 DNA reads TGTGCCAGCAGCCCAATAGCGGAGGTCCCCTACGAGCAGTACTTC. Combining the CDR3 with reference TRBV28 and TRBJ2-7 gives the whole variable domain DVKVTQSSRYLVKRTGEKVFLECVQDMDHENMFWYRQDPGLGLRLIYFSYDVKMKEKGDIPEGYSVSREKKERFSLILESASTNQTSMYLCASSPIAEVPYEQYFGPGTRLTVT.

The rearrangement links TRBV7-9 to TRBJ2-2, with D maybe TRBD1 (6 bases). The V gene lost 1 base and the J gene lost 9 bases, with 15 bases spanning the gap. Per the germline V gene, CDR1 is SEHNR and CDR2 is FQNEAQ (reference sequence). The CDR3 runs 15 residues. The CDR3 is CASSLEGTGTRELFF. CDR3 nucleotides: TGTGCCAGCAGCTTAGAGGGAACAGGGACCCGGGAGCTGTTTTTT.